In this sample, the clone carrying this T cell receptor beta chain turned up a few times. Antigen unknown. One entry per CDR3 protein, called by TCRdb with MiXCR from the reads. This repertoire shows approximately 500,000 distinct CDR3 sequences, about 26% found once; its top ten account for about 12%. The sample belongs to a study of T cell repertoires in cytomegalovirus infection. The overall study: A matching HLA type, together with CMV infection, was signaled by public TCR beta signatures.

The germline gives CDR1 SGHTA, CDR2 FQGNSA. Trimming shortened V by 1 base and J by 9 bases, and 19 bases separated the two germline ends. This CDR3 contains 16 residues. Whole-study findings and limits: Cumulative frequency of public TCR beta families picked out carriers of CMV plus the relevant HLA. Clonotypes of TCR beta that were HLA-C-restricted and CMV-specific dominated the ex vivo response.

Sequencing was performed on PBMCs. The source of this sequence is a human donor in good health (CMV status not recorded). Some clones in this sample may be carry-over from other donors' samples. This chain connects TRBV7-2 to TRBJ2-1; D is ambiguous. The CDR3 loop reads CASSLVPNSRYSEQFF. CDR3 nucleotides: TGTGCCAGCAGCTTAGTACCGAATAGCCGCTACTCTGAGCAGTTCTTC. Supplemented by reference TRBV7-2 and TRBJ2-1, the full variable domain reads GAGVSQSPSNKVTEKGKDVELRCDPISGHTALYWYRQSLGQGLEFLIYFQGNSAPDKSGLPSDRFSAERTGGSVSTLTIQRTQQEDSAVYLCASSLVPNSRYSEQFFGPGTRLTVL.